Following are 28 T cell receptor beta chains from one sample sequenced in a study of cytomegalovirus exposure and HLA in healthy donors (dated by TCRdb to the late 2010s). Preparation of the library involved the immunoSEQ multiplex PCR assay. For the multiplex PCR, a mixture combining 60 forward primers for TCR Vbeta segments and 13 reverse primers for TCR Jbeta segments was used. TCRdb stores this immuneACCESS table with in-frame sequences only. Part of the clones is absent; in the studies checked, under half of the shortfall reflects unresolved V genes, and no reason is known for the rest. A total of 130,000 to 150,000 clones appear in this sample, over 75% of them only once. The ten largest clones represent less than 3.5% of the sample. Material for sequencing was PBMCs. The source of these receptors is a woman in her 30s in good health and CMV-seronegative.

This chain uses TRBV19 with TRBJ1-1, with TRBD1 matching 11 bases. V lost 8 bases and J lost 3; bases outside the gene matches: 8. The CDR3 spans 15 residues. Germline CDR1 is LNHDA and CDR2 is SQIVND (reference sequence). The CDR3 loop reads CASFIGQGAHTEAFF. The CDR3 bases are TGTGCCAGTTTTATAGGACAGGGGGCTCACACTGAAGCTTTCTTT.

V usage is TRBV7-3 and J usage is TRBJ2-3, with 16 bases that match TRBD2. The V gene's germline CDR1 is SGHTA and CDR2 FQGTGA. V shed 4 bases and J 6 bases; nucleotides not matched to a gene: 4. There are 16 residues in the CDR3. CDR3 residues: CASSSGTSGGADTQYF. The CDR3 DNA sequence: TGTGCCAGCAGCTCGGGGACTAGCGGGGGGGCGGATACGCAGTATTTT.

The genes are TRBV19 and TRBJ2-1; D might be TRBD2 (6 bases). CDR1 and CDR2 from the germline V gene are LNHDA and SQIVND (reference sequence). The V end was cut by 4 bases, the J end by 4 bases, with 11 bases between. The CDR3 loop spans 14 amino acids. The CDR3 loop reads CASSSGISYNEQFF. Written as DNA, the CDR3 is TGTGCCAGTAGTAGCGGGATATCGTACAATGAGCAGTTCTTC.

V and J are TRBV9 and TRBJ1-6; 7 positions agree with TRBD1. Germline CDR1 is SGDLS and CDR2 is YYNGEE. Trimming removed 3 bases from V and 8 bases from J; junction bases left unmatched: 5. There are 14 residues in the CDR3. CDR3: CASSATGEDSPLHF. The CDR3 region has the DNA TGTGCCAGCAGCGCAACAGGGGAGGATTCACCCCTCCACTTT.

This clone was seen a few times. V and J are TRBV6-6 and TRBJ2-1; tentative D call: TRBD1 (5 bases). The CDR3 is 12 amino acids. Germline V gene sequence: CDR1 MNHNY, CDR2 SVGAGI (reference sequence). V lost 7 bases and J lost 10, with 14 bases in between. The CDR3 sequence is CASTGQGVEQFF. CDR3 DNA: TGTGCCAGCACCGGTCAGGGTGTCGAGCAGTTCTTC.

This clone has a handful of counts. The rearrangement uses TRBV21-1 and TRBJ1-1. TRBV21-1 is termed a pseudogene. The CDR3 has 13 amino acids. In nucleotides, the CDR3 is TGTGCCAGCAGTCCGAAGGGAGGCACTGAAGCTTTCTTT. Translating it yields CASSPKGGTEAFF.

The J gene is TRBJ2-7, the V gene TRBV2; D is unresolved. Germline V gene data show CDR1 as SNHLY and CDR2 as FYNNEI. There are 13 residues in the CDR3. Trimming removed 4 bases at V and 1 base at J, with 8 bases between. Written as DNA, the CDR3 is TGTGCCAGCAGTGGAGATAGATCCTACGAGCAGTACTTC. This gives the protein CASSGDRSYEQYF.

This clone has only one observation. This chain links TRBV7-8 with TRBJ2-7; 8 bases are shared with TRBD1. The CDR3 covers 16 residues. V dropped 5 bases and J dropped 0; count of bases not matched to a gene: 9. Germline V gene sequence: CDR1 SGHVS, CDR2 FQNEAQ. The CDR3 DNA reads as TGTGCCAGCAGCGTCAAACCCCAGGGGGCCTCCTACGAGCAGTACTTC. Translation: CASSVKPQGASYEQYF.

This clone has a handful of counts. V is TRBV2 and J is TRBJ1-4; D possibly corresponds to TRBD1 (5 bases). The ends were cut back, 4 bases at V and 4 bases at J, with 10 bases in the middle. The CDR3 totals 14 residues. CDR1 and CDR2 (germline): SNHLY, FYNNEI. The CDR3 reads CASSGPGFNEKLFF. CDR3 bases: TGTGCCAGCAGTGGGCCAGGGTTTAATGAAAAACTGTTTTTT.

The rearrangement joins TRBV27 to TRBJ2-1; 8 positions agree with TRBD1. CDR1 and CDR2 (germline): MNHEY, SMNVEV (reference sequence). The trim removed 0 bases at V and 7 bases at J, leaving 8 bases unmatched. The length of the CDR3 is 16 residues. DNA for the CDR3: TGTGCCAGCAGTTTATCCAGGCAGGGGGCAAGGAATGAGCAGTTCTTC. It is translated as CASSLSRQGARNEQFF.

This chain connects TRBV28 to TRBJ2-2; 14 nucleotides line up with TRBD2. The CDR3 is made up of 20 amino acids. V dropped 3 bases and J dropped 4; count of bases not matched to a gene: 13. Germline-derived CDR1 and CDR2 are MDHEN and SYDVKM. CDR3 DNA sequence: TGTGCCAGCAGTTTGTTCATGACTAGCGGGAGGGCCTTTGGCACCGGGGAGCTGTTTTTT. Its protein is CASSLFMTSGRAFGTGELFF.

This clone was observed a single time. The chain joins TRBV9 to TRBJ2-6; 7 bases agree with TRBD1. Germline V lookup: CDR1 SGDLS, CDR2 YYNGEE. The CDR3 is made up of 15 amino acids. The J segment lost 4 bases and the V segment lost 4 bases, leaving 5 bases of the junction unmatched. The CDR3 is CASSPTGRGANVLTF. The CDR3 region has the DNA TGTGCCAGCAGCCCGACAGGGAGAGGGGCCAACGTCCTGACTTTC.

The chain couples TRBV7-9 to TRBJ1-4, with a tentative D call TRBD1 (5 bases). With 5 bases removed from V and 1 base from J, the gap between germline ends came to 11 bases. CDR3 length: 15 residues. Germline V lookup: CDR1 SEHNR, CDR2 FQNEAQ (reference sequence). CDR3 coding DNA: TGTGCCAGCAGCAAGGGGCGTTTAACTAATGAAAAACTGTTTTTT. Translating gives CASSKGRLTNEKLFF.

The chain is built from TRBV12-5 and TRBJ1-1; the D gene is possibly TRBD1 (5 bases). The ends were cut back, 1 base at V and 11 bases at J, with 17 bases in the middle. The CDR3 contains 14 residues. CDR1 LGHNT and CDR2 FRNRAP come from the germline V gene. The CDR3 spells CASGLDRTLRGAFF. DNA of the CDR3: TGTGCTAGTGGTTTGGACCGGACGCTCCGGGGGGCTTTCTTT.

This clone was picked up a small number of times. V usage is TRBV7-6 and J usage is TRBJ2-7; TRBD1 aligns across 9 bases. In germline, CDR1 is SGHVS, CDR2 FNYEAQ. J lost 6 bases, V lost 5 bases, and 5 bases had no gene match. The CDR3 covers 13 residues. DNA for the CDR3: TGTGCCAGCAGCCCTCGGACAGGGGCCGAGCAGTACTTC. It translates to CASSPRTGAEQYF.

V usage is TRBV5-1 and J usage is TRBJ1-1; weak D call: TRBD1 (6 bases). The CDR3 runs 14 residues. CDR1 is SGHRS and CDR2 is YFSETQ in the germline V gene. The V end lost 4 bases, the J end lost 4 bases, and 14 bases lay between the germline ends. CDR3 sequence reads: CASSPGQITTEAFF. The CDR3 DNA reads as TGCGCCAGCAGCCCCGGACAGATAACCACTGAAGCTTTCTTT.

The chain links TRBV7-2 to TRBJ2-7; D is possibly TRBD1 (7 bases). Germline V gives CDR1 SGHTA, CDR2 FQGNSA. This CDR3 comprises 14 residues. The V gene lost 3 bases and the J gene lost 2 bases, with 11 bases spanning the gap. In DNA, the CDR3 is TGTGCCAGCAGCTTGTCAGGGGGGCCCTACGAGCAGTACTTC. Translation gives CASSLSGGPYEQYF.

This rearrangement joins TRBV5-1 to TRBJ2-7; weak D call: TRBD2 (5 bases). The CDR3 spans 14 residues. In germline, CDR1 is SGHRS, CDR2 YFSETQ. Trimming removed 0 bases at V and 0 bases at J, with 7 bases between. The CDR3 sequence is CASSLEAGSYEQYF. The DNA of the CDR3 is TGCGCCAGCAGCTTGGAGGCGGGCTCCTACGAGCAGTACTTC.

The chain uses TRBV2 and TRBJ2-3; 10 bases are a match to TRBD1. J was trimmed by 13 bases and V by 7 bases; bases with no gene match: 14. The CDR3 is 14 residues long. Germline-derived CDR1 and CDR2 are SNHLY and FYNNEI. Here the CDR3 reads CASTRDRGTVDEYF. The CDR3 coding sequence is TGTGCCAGCACGAGGGACAGGGGCACGGTGGACGAGTATTTT.

This chain links TRBV7-2 with TRBJ2-5, with 9 bases that match TRBD1. Germline loops: CDR1 SGHTA, CDR2 FQGNSA. V lost 5 bases to trimming and J lost 5 bases; unmatched junction nucleotides: 6. CDR3 size: 14 residues. CDR3 sequence reads: CASSRTGGRETQYF. CDR3 sequence (DNA): TGTGCCAGCAGCCGTACAGGGGGCAGGGAGACCCAGTACTTC.

The chain links TRBV5-1 to TRBJ2-5, with D uncertain. V was trimmed by 4 bases and J by 0 bases, leaving 19 bases between them. CDR1 SGHRS and CDR2 YFSETQ come from the germline V gene. The CDR3 is made up of 17 amino acids. CDR3: CASSPHRRMRNQETQYF. The CDR3 DNA sequence: TGCGCCAGCAGCCCACATCGACGGATGAGGAACCAAGAGACCCAGTACTTC.

The chain joins TRBV18 to TRBJ1-2; TRBD1 aligns across 8 bases. The CDR3 is made up of 13 amino acids. Per the germline V gene, CDR1 is KGHSH and CDR2 is LQKENI. Germline trimming cut 3 bases from V and 8 bases from J; bases unmatched to any gene: 5. The CDR3 region has the DNA TGTGCCAGCTCACCTCCGACAGGGGAGGGCTACACCTTC. This translates into CASSPPTGEGYTF.

The chain has TRBV14 and TRBJ1-1; D is ambiguous. Germline V gene data show CDR1 as SGHDN and CDR2 as FVKESK. This CDR3 has 12 amino acids. The V end was cut by 3 bases, the J end by 8 bases, with 10 bases between. DNA of the CDR3: TGTGCCAGCAGCCATACTGCTCTGGAAGCTTTCTTT. This translates into CASSHTALEAFF.

This clone was recorded a few times. The chain carries TRBV2 and TRBJ2-5, with TRBD2 matching 10 bases. V dropped 3 bases and J dropped 5; count of bases not matched to a gene: 12. Germline-derived CDR1 and CDR2 are SNHLY and FYNNEI. The CDR3 covers 17 residues. This CDR3 reads CASSETHSGGAGETQYF. Written as DNA, the CDR3 is TGTGCCAGCAGTGAGACTCACAGCGGGGGGGCCGGTGAGACCCAGTACTTC. Drawing the rest from reference TRBV2 and TRBJ2-5, the complete variable domain is EPEVTQTPSHQVTQMGQEVILRCVPISNHLYFYWYRQILGQKVEFLVSFYNNEISEKSEIFDDQFSVERPDGSNFTLKIRSTKLEDSAMYFCASSETHSGGAGETQYFGPGTRLLVL.

This clone was counted a few times. The genes are TRBV7-2 and TRBJ1-4, with D maybe TRBD1 (6 bases). The CDR3 loop spans 16 amino acids. V lost 5 bases to trimming and J lost 11 bases, with 24 bases between them. Germline CDR1 and CDR2: SGHTA and FQGNSA. CDR3 residues: CASSPISDRTSGKLFF. CDR3 DNA sequence: TGTGCCAGCAGCCCGATATCCGACAGGACTTCTGGGAAACTGTTTTTT.

The V gene is TRBV2, the J gene TRBJ1-6; D not certain. This CDR3 has 13 residues. With 8 bases removed from V and 9 bases from J, the gap between germline ends came to 14 bases. CDR1 is SNHLY and CDR2 is FYNNEI in the germline V gene. DNA of the CDR3: TGTGCCAGCTATGCCTTTCCAGGTTCACCCCTCCACTTT. The encoded protein is CASYAFPGSPLHF. Complete variable domain (other parts from reference TRBV2 and TRBJ1-6): EPEVTQTPSHQVTQMGQEVILRCVPISNHLYFYWYRQILGQKVEFLVSFYNNEISEKSEIFDDQFSVERPDGSNFTLKIRSTKLEDSAMYFCASYAFPGSPLHFGNGTRLTVT.

This clone was found once. The chain links TRBV18 to TRBJ2-3; 8 bases are a match to TRBD2. J was trimmed by 3 bases and V by 6 bases; bases with no gene match: 5. In germline, CDR1 is KGHSH, CDR2 LQKENI. The CDR3 extends over 14 amino acids. CDR3 nucleotide sequence: TGTGCCAGCTCTACCGGCGGGGGGACAGATACGCAGTATTTT. Protein sequence: CASSTGGGTDTQYF.

This sequence joins TRBV29-1 and TRBJ2-5; TRBD2 might be the D (7 bases). The CDR3 is 14 residues long. Germline V lookup: CDR1 SQVTM, CDR2 ANQGSEA. V was shortened by 6 bases and J by 1 base, with 15 bases between the two germline ends. CDR3 protein: CSVGGGGGQETQYF. The CDR3 DNA sequence: TGCAGCGTAGGAGGAGGGGGGGGCCAAGAGACCCAGTACTTC.